This T cell receptor (beta chain) was obtained from a study of cytomegalovirus exposure and HLA in healthy donors. Overall study: About 85 million unique TCR sequences came from HLA-typed donors in an early release. The study placed around 85% of its 398 genotyped donors in the Caucasian-associated ancestry cluster.

The V gene's germline CDR1 is KGHSH and CDR2 LQKENI. The CDR3 spans 15 residues. V shed 1 base and J 1 base; nucleotides not matched to a gene: 3. As concerns this clone: Its antigen is not known. The same CDR3 also results from other DNA sequences found in this sample.

PCR primers comprised 60 Vbeta and 13 Jbeta primers. Method: immunoSEQ multiplex PCR; TCRdb's copy keeps in-frame clones and lacks some. This table has fewer than 150,000 clones, 80% appearing once. The study, taken as a whole, reports: Several V segments, TRBV6-2 and TRBV6-3 among them, could not be told apart and were dropped.

The genes are TRBV18 and TRBJ1-1; 7 bases fit TRBD1. What was sequenced was PBMCs. The receptor comes from a man aged 35-49 years in good health and CMV-seronegative. The CDR3 sequence: CASSPQGAENTEAFF. The CDR3 DNA is TGTGCCAGCTCACCACAGGGGGCGGAGAACACTGAAGCTTTCTTT.